This T cell receptor (beta chain) is drawn from a study of T cells after yellow fever vaccination. They built TCR cDNA with 5'RACE template switching, a step that put in a universal primer site and UMIs. TCRdb used MiXCR to reprocess the 5' RACE reads, holding one entry per CDR3 protein. Here the sample spans roughly 120,000 distinct CDR3 sequences, roughly 8.9% being singletons. Study outcomes and limitations: Just a small share of clonotypes turned up in the CD4 compartment as well as the CD8 compartment. It was a weaker secondary response, yet one that peaked faster, at day 5 versus 15. Post-booster repertoires contained most primary-vaccination clones again (96% CD4, 85% to 90% CD8).

V gave up 0 bases and J gave up 2 bases, with 10 bases separating them. The germline V gene has CDR1 KGHSH and CDR2 LQKENI. This CDR3 has 15 amino acids. This clonotype showed up just a few times. Its specificity is not known. The sample consisted of CD8+ T cells sorted from PBMCs, taken 45 days after the yellow fever booster vaccination. This TCR came from a man aged 25-45 years who received the YFV17D yellow fever vaccine. The chain uses TRBV18 and TRBJ2-5; no reliable D call. CDR3 in DNA: TGTGCCAGCTCACCACCCGGACCGGTACAAGAGACCCAGTACTTC. It encodes CASSPPGPVQETQYF. The whole variable domain, remainder taken from reference TRBV18 and TRBJ2-5, is NAGVMQNPRHLVRRRGQEARLRCSPMKGHSHVYWYRQLPEEGLKFMVYLQKENIIDESGMPKERFSAEFPKEGPSILRIQQVVRGDSAAYFCASSPPGPVQETQYFGPGTRLLVL.